The next 28 T cell receptor beta chains were all read from a single sample in a study of blood T cell repertoires in COVID-19. Only in-frame clones appear in the TCRdb table, and some are missing; sequencing was by immunoSEQ multiplex PCR. Among roughly 200,000 clones listed, roughly 90% were seen once. Sequencing was performed on PBMCs or T cells enriched from blood (not recorded which). The receptors here all came from a woman aged 25 to 39 who had recovered from COVID-19.

V gene TRBV7-2 combines with J gene TRBJ1-2; D remains unclear. With 4 bases removed from V and 6 bases from J, the gap between germline ends came to 9 bases. Germline V gives CDR1 SGHTA, CDR2 FQGNSA. The CDR3 loop spans 12 amino acids. The DNA of the CDR3 is TGTGCCAGCAGCTCTTTTAATGATGGCTACACCTTC. Amino acid sequence: CASSSFNDGYTF. Complete variable domain (other parts from reference TRBV7-2 and TRBJ1-2): GAGVSQSPSNKVTEKGKDVELRCDPISGHTALYWYRQSLGQGLEFLIYFQGNSAPDKSGLPSDRFSAERTGGSVSTLTIQRTQQEDSAVYLCASSSFNDGYTFGSGTRLTVV.

The J gene is TRBJ2-5, the V gene TRBV11-2; D gene ambiguous. V was cut by 5 bases and J by 7 bases, with 11 bases left in between. This CDR3 comprises 12 residues. Germline V lookup: CDR1 SGHAT, CDR2 FQNNGV. CDR3 nucleotide sequence: TGTGCCAGCAGCCCTATTCGAGGGACCCAGTACTTC. It translates to CASSPIRGTQYF.

This rearrangement joins TRBV7-3 to TRBJ2-3; 9 bases agree with TRBD2. There are 15 residues in the CDR3. CDR1 is SGHTA and CDR2 is FQGTGA in the germline V gene. Germline trimming cut 2 bases from V and 5 bases from J; bases unmatched to any gene: 5. CDR3 sequence (DNA): TGTGCCAGCAGCTTAGGCGGGGGGGCGGAAGATACGCAGTATTTT. Translated: CASSLGGGAEDTQYF.

The CDR3 DNA sequence: TGCGCCAGCAGCAGCTCTAGCGGGAGGGCAGCGGAGCAGTACTTC. This encodes CASSSSSGRAAEQYF. This chain connects TRBV10-1 to TRBJ2-7; 12 positions agree with TRBD2. Germline loops: CDR1 WNHNN, CDR2 SYGVQD (reference sequence). CDR3 length: 15 amino acids. V lost 6 bases to trimming and J lost 7 bases; unmatched junction nucleotides: 10.

V is TRBV6-2 or TRBV6-3 and J is TRBJ1-1, with 8 nucleotides matching TRBD1. CDR3 length: 14 amino acids. Germline V gene lookup returns CDR1 MNHEY and CDR2 SVGEGT. V lost 0 bases and J lost 12; bases outside the gene matches: 9. CDR3: CASSYSAGQAGTFF. The CDR3 region has the DNA TGTGCCAGCAGTTACTCGGCGGGACAGGCGGGGACTTTCTTT.

The chain is built from TRBV5-4 and TRBJ1-4; a weak D match, TRBD1 (5 bases). The V and J ends lost 7 bases and 7 bases respectively, with 20 bases between them. This CDR3 contains 15 residues. Germline CDR1 and CDR2: SGHNT and YYREEE (reference sequence). The CDR3 nucleotides read TGTGCCAGCTCCCGCCGACAGACTTCTTCTGAAAAACTGTTTTTT. Translating gives CASSRRQTSSEKLFF. Full variable domain (outside the CDR3, taken from reference TRBV5-4 and TRBJ1-4): ETGVTQSPTHLIKTRGQQVTLRCSSQSGHNTVSWYQQALGQGPQFIFQYYREEENGRGNFPPRFSGLQFPNYSSELNVNALELDDSALYLCASSRRQTSSEKLFFGSGTQLSVL.

This CDR3 is CASSKPLADTGELFF. CDR3 DNA sequence: TGTGCCAGCAGTAAGCCACTAGCTGACACCGGGGAGCTGTTTTTT. The chain recombines TRBV11-3 with TRBJ2-2, with D tentatively TRBD2 (6 bases). Between the trimmed V and J ends, which lost 6 bases and 3 bases, there was a span of 14 bases. The germline gives CDR1 SGHNT, CDR2 YENEEA. This CDR3 spans 15 amino acids.

The chain employs TRBV5-1 and TRBJ1-1, with a weak D call TRBD1 (5 bases). There are 15 residues in the CDR3. Germline CDR1 is SGHRS and CDR2 is YFSETQ. Trimming removed 8 bases at V and 1 base at J, with 18 bases between. The CDR3 reads CASYRDPGANTEAFF. The CDR3 nucleotides read TGCGCCAGTTATCGGGACCCGGGAGCGAACACTGAAGCTTTCTTT.

This clone has a count of ten or more. The same CDR3 is also encoded by other DNA sequences in this sample. This chain links TRBV2 with TRBJ2-1, with unresolved D. Germline CDR1 reads SNHLY; CDR2 reads FYNNEI. The ends were cut back, 9 bases at V and 2 bases at J, with 11 bases in the middle. This CDR3 is built from 13 residues. CDR3 sequence: CASKRAAYNEQFF. CDR3 coding DNA: TGTGCCAGTAAAAGAGCCGCCTACAATGAGCAGTTCTTC.

The V gene is TRBV27, the J gene TRBJ1-2, with D tentatively TRBD1 (6 bases). Germline V gene sequence: CDR1 MNHEY, CDR2 SMNVEV (reference sequence). The CDR3 loop spans 13 amino acids. V lost 5 bases and J lost 8, with 15 bases in between. CDR3 sequence: CASSPSGGWGYTF. The CDR3 DNA is TGTGCCAGCAGTCCCTCGGGGGGCTGGGGCTACACCTTC.

The V gene is TRBV5-1, the J gene TRBJ1-6; 7 bases align to TRBD1. Germline V gene sequence: CDR1 SGHRS, CDR2 YFSETQ. This CDR3 has 15 residues. After removal of 0 bases from V and 7 bases from J, the junction contained 4 bases not matched to a gene. The CDR3 spells CASSLDGTANSPLHF. Written as DNA, the CDR3 is TGCGCCAGCAGCTTGGATGGGACAGCAAATTCACCCCTCCACTTT.

This clone appeared a single time. The rearrangement links TRBV27 to TRBJ2-5; possibly TRBD2 for D (6 bases). Trimming took off 6 bases at V and 3 bases at J, with 14 bases between the two ends. The CDR3 loop spans 14 amino acids. Per the germline V gene, CDR1 is MNHEY and CDR2 is SMNVEV (reference sequence). The CDR3 reads CASRTWGGKETQYF. The CDR3 bases are TGTGCCAGCAGGACCTGGGGCGGGAAAGAGACCCAGTACTTC.

The genes are TRBV30 and TRBJ2-7; no clear D. CDR3 length: 13 residues. Trimming cost V 0 bases and J 7 bases, with 13 bases left between them. Per germline, CDR1 GTSNPN and CDR2 SVGIG (reference sequence). The CDR3 is CAWSVEPRREQYF. CDR3 DNA sequence: TGTGCCTGGAGTGTGGAACCGAGGAGAGAGCAGTACTTC.

This chain links TRBV7-2 with TRBJ1-1; D gene ambiguous. V was clipped by 5 bases and J by 3 bases, with 4 bases between them. The CDR3 loop spans 11 amino acids. Germline lookup yields CDR1 SGHTA and CDR2 FQGNSA. The CDR3 sequence is CASSRDTEAFF. The CDR3 region has the DNA TGTGCCAGCAGCCGGGACACTGAAGCTTTCTTT.

The V call is TRBV5-1, the J call TRBJ2-4, with TRBD2 matching over 7 bases. The V gene's germline CDR1 is SGHRS and CDR2 YFSETQ. The CDR3 runs to 17 residues. V shed 3 bases and J 2 bases; nucleotides not matched to a gene: 11. In DNA, the CDR3 is TGCGCCAGCAGCTCCCTAGGACTAGAAGATCCCAAAAACATTCAGTACTTC. Residues: CASSSLGLEDPKNIQYF.

J is TRBJ2-7 and V is TRBV7-8, with 7 bases lining up with TRBD2. The junction had 5 bases not matched to a gene; V was cut back by 4 bases and J by 2 bases. The germline V gene has CDR1 SGHVS and CDR2 FQNEAQ. The CDR3 runs to 14 residues. The CDR3 loop is CASSSLGGAYEQYF. For the CDR3, the DNA is TGTGCCAGCAGCTCACTGGGGGGGGCCTACGAGCAGTACTTC. Together with reference TRBV7-8 and TRBJ2-7, the CDR3 gives the full variable domain: GAGVSQSPRYKVAKRGQDVALRCDPISGHVSLFWYQQALGQGPEFLTYFQNEAQLDKSGLPSDRFFAERPEGSVSTLKIQRTQQEDSAVYLCASSSLGGAYEQYFGPGTRLTVT.

V is TRBV3-1 (or the pseudogene TRBV3-2) and J is TRBJ1-4; no clear D. CDR3 size: 14 residues. Germline V gene data show CDR1 as LGHDT and CDR2 as YNNKEL (reference sequence). The V and J ends lost 0 bases and 0 bases respectively, with 2 bases between them. As DNA, the CDR3 is TGTGCCAGCAGCCAAGACGCAACTAATGAAAAACTGTTTTTT. Translated: CASSQDATNEKLFF.

V usage is TRBV3-1 (or the pseudogene TRBV3-2) and J usage is TRBJ2-1, with D tentatively TRBD2 (5 bases). CDR1 is LGHDT and CDR2 is YNNKEL in the germline V gene (reference sequence). The CDR3 is made up of 15 amino acids. Deletions cut 1 base from V and 3 bases from J, with 10 bases between. The CDR3 DNA is TGTGCCAGCAGCCAAGGGACTTTTAGCTACAATGAGCAGTTCTTC. It encodes CASSQGTFSYNEQFF.

The chain combines TRBV7-9 with TRBJ2-1, with 9 bases matching TRBD2. The germline V gene has CDR1 SEHNR and CDR2 FQNEAQ (reference sequence). The junction had 11 bases not matched to a gene; V was cut back by 5 bases and J by 9 bases. The CDR3 has 15 amino acids. CDR3 loop: CASSPLGGGAPEQFF. The CDR3 bases are TGTGCCAGCAGCCCACTCGGCGGGGGGGCCCCTGAGCAGTTCTTC.

This clone was observed a single time. The chain has TRBV2 and TRBJ2-3, with unresolved D. This CDR3 comprises 15 residues. V lost 2 bases, J lost 0 bases, and 9 bases lay in between. Germline CDR1 is SNHLY and CDR2 is FYNNEI. CDR3: CASSERRSSTDTQYF. CDR3 in DNA: TGTGCCAGCAGTGAACGGCGGTCTAGCACAGATACGCAGTATTTT.

The chain carries TRBV6-1 and TRBJ2-3, with 7 bases fitting TRBD2. The CDR3 sequence is 13 residues long. Germline CDR1 is MNHNS and CDR2 is SASEGT. V lost 2 bases to trimming and J lost 5 bases; unmatched junction nucleotides: 1. In DNA, the CDR3 is TGTGCCAGCAGTGAATCGGGAGGAGATACGCAGTATTTT. Its protein product is CASSESGGDTQYF.

DNA for the CDR3: TGTGCCACCAGCAGAGATCGACTAGCGGCTGACAATGAGCAGTTCTTC. It yields the protein CATSRDRLAADNEQFF. The V gene is TRBV15, the J gene TRBJ2-1; TRBD2 agrees at 9 bases. Germline V gene data show CDR1 as LNHNV and CDR2 as YYDKDF (reference sequence). This CDR3 comprises 16 residues. With V trimmed by 0 bases and J by 5 bases, 5 bases remained unmatched. Full variable domain (remainder filled in from reference TRBV15 and TRBJ2-1): DAMVIQNPRYQVTQFGKPVTLSCSQTLNHNVMYWYQQKSSQAPKLLFHYYDKDFNNEADTPDNFQSRRPNTSFCFLDIRSPGLGDTAMYLCATSRDRLAADNEQFFGPGTRLTVL.

The chain is built from TRBV30 and TRBJ2-7, with D possibly being TRBD2 (7 bases). This CDR3 is built from 15 residues. Germline assignment: CDR1 GTSNPN and CDR2 SVGIG (reference sequence). The V end lost 8 bases, the J end lost 2 bases, and 22 bases lay between the germline ends. The CDR3 protein is CATPRGRGLTYEQYF. The CDR3, as DNA: TGTGCCACCCCACGGGGGAGGGGGTTAACCTACGAGCAGTACTTC.

V is TRBV5-1 and J is TRBJ1-1; 8 bases align to TRBD1. The germline V gene has CDR1 SGHRS and CDR2 YFSETQ. V shed 1 base and J 0 bases; nucleotides not matched to a gene: 2. This CDR3 spans 15 amino acids. For the CDR3, the DNA is TGCGCCAGCAGCTTGACGGGACAGGTGAACACTGAAGCTTTCTTT. It yields the protein CASSLTGQVNTEAFF.

The rearrangement joins TRBV30 to TRBJ1-1; TRBD1 might be the D (5 bases). V dropped 0 bases and J dropped 1 base, with 12 bases sitting between them. The germline gives CDR1 GTSNPN, CDR2 SVGIG (reference sequence). CDR3 size: 15 residues. The DNA of the CDR3 is TGTGCCTGGAGTGTTAGTACCACAGGGAACACTGAAGCTTTCTTT. Amino acids: CAWSVSTTGNTEAFF.

A remark on this clone: The identical CDR3 is also encoded by other nucleotide sequences in the sample. The chain combines TRBV5-6 with TRBJ2-7, with 8 positions matching TRBD1. Unmatched junction bases numbered 5, after V lost 4 bases and J lost 2 bases. The CDR3 is 14 amino acids. Germline CDR1 and CDR2: SGHDT and YYEEEE. CDR3 sequence (DNA): TGTGCCAGCAGCCGGGACAGGATTACCTACGAGCAGTACTTC. Protein sequence: CASSRDRITYEQYF.

This clone has a single count. The rearrangement joins TRBV30 to TRBJ1-1; no clear D gene. Per germline, CDR1 GTSNPN and CDR2 SVGIG (reference sequence). V was shortened by 0 bases and J by 2 bases, with 7 bases between the two germline ends. The CDR3 runs to 13 residues. This CDR3 reads CAWSVSRNTEAFF. The CDR3 DNA reads TGTGCCTGGAGTGTATCCAGAAACACTGAAGCTTTCTTT.

The CDR3, as DNA: TGTGCCAGCAGCTTAAGGGGCTGGGGCTACACCTTC. Its translation: CASSLRGWGYTF. V is TRBV5-6 and J is TRBJ1-2; D may be TRBD1 (5 bases). The V end was cut by 2 bases, the J end by 8 bases, with 10 bases between. The CDR3 loop spans 12 amino acids. Looked up from germline, CDR1 is SGHDT and CDR2 is YYEEEE.